This T cell receptor (beta chain) is drawn from a study of T cell responses to AZD1222 COVID-19 vaccine. This CDR3 region has 15 residues. CDR1 is SGHTA and CDR2 is FQGTGA in the germline V gene. Trimming shortened V by 5 bases and J by 3 bases, and 16 bases separated the two germline ends. Profiled with immunoSEQ multiplex PCR; TCRdb holds only in-frame clones, not every one. The sample has 90,000 to 120,000 clones; around 87% are singletons. The chain has TRBV7-3 and TRBJ1-2; weak D call: TRBD1 (5 bases). The source is an adult in good health. The specimen was peripheral blood, collected on day 0 of AZD1222 vaccination. CDR3 sequence reads: CASSPQGAPYYGYTF. The CDR3 DNA sequence: TGTGCCAGCAGCCCCCAGGGAGCCCCCTACTATGGCTACACCTTC.